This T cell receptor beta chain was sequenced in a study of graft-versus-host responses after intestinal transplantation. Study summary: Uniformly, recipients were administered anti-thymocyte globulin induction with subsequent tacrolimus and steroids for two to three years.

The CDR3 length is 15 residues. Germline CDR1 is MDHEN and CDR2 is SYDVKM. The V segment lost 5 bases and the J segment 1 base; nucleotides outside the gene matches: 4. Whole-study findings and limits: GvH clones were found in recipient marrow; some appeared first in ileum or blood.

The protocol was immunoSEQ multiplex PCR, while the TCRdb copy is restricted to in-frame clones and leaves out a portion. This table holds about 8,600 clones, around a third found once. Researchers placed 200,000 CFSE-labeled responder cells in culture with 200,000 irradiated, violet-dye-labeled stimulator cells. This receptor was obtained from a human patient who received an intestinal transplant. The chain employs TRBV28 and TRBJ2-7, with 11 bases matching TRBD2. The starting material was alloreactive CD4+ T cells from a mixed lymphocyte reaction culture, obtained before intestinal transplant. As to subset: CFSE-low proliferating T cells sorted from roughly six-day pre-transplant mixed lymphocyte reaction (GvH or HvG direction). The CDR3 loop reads CASSPLAGGSYEQYF. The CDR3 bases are TGTGCCAGCAGTCCCCTAGCGGGAGGTTCCTACGAGCAGTACTTC.